This TCR beta chain was observed in a study of cytomegalovirus exposure and HLA in healthy donors. General study points: Further analysis was carried out later, and it showed several of the most significant clusters appearing linked to common viral pathogens. Presence/absence analysis assumed near-uniform sequencing depth across donors. Sequencing had likely introduced a cluster of highly shared sequence variants as an artifact. Later on, an analysis showed TCR association rates differing by HLA locus, with DRB1 the most and HLA-C the fewest.

The CDR3 spans 18 residues. CDR1 is SGHVS and CDR2 is FNYEAQ in the germline V gene. After removal of 1 base from V and 4 bases from J, the junction contained 7 bases not matched to a gene. The PCR used 60 Vbeta and 13 Jbeta primers. TCRdb keeps only in-frame clones here, not all; method: immunoSEQ multiplex PCR. This sample carries around 160,000 clones, 60% to 80% of them seen once, and the ten largest clones take 1.4%. With regard to this clone: Its antigen is unidentified.

Sequencing input: PBMCs. This sequence originates from a male donor in good health and CMV-seronegative. The rearrangement joins TRBV7-6 to TRBJ2-2, with 12 positions matching TRBD2. In DNA form, the CDR3 reads TGTGCCAGCAGCTTAGGGAGAAAACTAGCGGGAGGCACCGGGGAGCTGTTTTTT. It translates to CASSLGRKLAGGTGELFF.